This TCR beta chain stems from a study of T cells in Graves' hyperthyroidism and ophthalmopathy. A lack of ophthalmopathy progression within 18 months defined stable Graves' hyperthyroidism. A patient was excluded if there was uncontrolled infection, other autoimmune disease, pregnancy or lactation. Study-level points and caveats: In simple terms, a model built on 13 V-J features told ophthalmopathy apart from stable hyperthyroidism. Most thyroid clonotypes expanded above 0.001 appeared in blood too.

On this clonotype itself: Its specificity is not known.

Germline CDR1 is SGHAT and CDR2 is FQNNGV. J was trimmed by 8 bases and V by 9 bases; bases with no gene match: 15. This CDR3 spans 14 amino acids. The investigators amplified TCR beta CDR3 regions from RNA transcripts. The TCR CDR3 first-round RT-PCR relied on the HTBI primer set. In TCRdb, the multiplex PCR reads were re-called with MiXCR into one record per CDR3 protein. The data show roughly 630,000 distinct CDR3 sequences, with 15% to 19% seen just once and 6.5% to 8% held by the top ten. The clonotype was recovered from a woman aged 25 to 39 with Graves' hyperthyroidism. The sample taken for sequencing was blood. V is TRBV11-2 and J is TRBJ1-1; 7 bases line up with TRBD1. CDR3: CASSIVDRVTEAFF. The CDR3 DNA reads TGTGCCAGTAGTATAGTAGACAGGGTAACGGAAGCTTTCTTT.